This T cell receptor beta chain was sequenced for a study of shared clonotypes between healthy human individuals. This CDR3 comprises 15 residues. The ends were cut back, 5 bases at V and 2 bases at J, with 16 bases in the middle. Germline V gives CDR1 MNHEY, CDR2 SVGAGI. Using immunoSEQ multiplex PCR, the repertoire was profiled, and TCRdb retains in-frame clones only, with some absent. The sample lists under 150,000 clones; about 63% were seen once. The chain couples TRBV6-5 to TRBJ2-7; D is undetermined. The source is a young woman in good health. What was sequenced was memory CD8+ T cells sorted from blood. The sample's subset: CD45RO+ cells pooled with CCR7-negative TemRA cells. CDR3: CASSRSDDRPYEQYF. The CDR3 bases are TGTGCCAGCAGTAGATCGGACGATAGACCCTACGAGCAGTACTTC.